The subject of this entry is one T cell receptor beta chain. Its antigen remains unknown. These data come from a study of cytomegalovirus exposure and HLA in healthy donors. The study, taken as a whole, reports: A classifier reportedly called cytomegalovirus status with high sensitivity and specificity. The authors considered a cluster of highly shared sequence variants likely to be a sequencing artifact. A prior analysis recorded that most TCR beta V segments were productive about 87% or about 30% of the time.

It was with 60 Vbeta and 13 Jbeta primers that the PCR ran. TCRdb's table, derived via immunoSEQ multiplex PCR, lists solely in-frame clones and lacks some. The repertoire consists of 200,000 to 300,000 clones, with about four fifths occurring once and the leading ten covering about 2%. Trimming left V 5 bases short and J 0 bases short, with 17 bases between. Per the germline V gene, CDR1 is SGHVS and CDR2 is FNYEAQ. The CDR3 length is 16 residues. V usage is TRBV7-6 and J usage is TRBJ2-7; a possible D gene is TRBD2 (6 bases). The clonotype originates from a woman in her thirties or forties in good health and CMV-seropositive. Sequenced: PBMCs. The DNA for the CDR3 is TGTGCCAGCAGCCATCCAAAGGACGGGAGCTCCTACGAGCAGTACTTC. Residues: CASSHPKDGSSYEQYF. Together with reference TRBV7-6 and TRBJ2-7, the CDR3 gives the full variable domain: GAGVSQSPRYKVTKRGQDVALRCDPISGHVSLYWYRQALGQGPEFLTYFNYEAQQDKSGLPNDRFSAERPEGSISTLTIQRTEQRDSAMYRCASSHPKDGSSYEQYFGPGTRLTVT.